The 15 T cell receptor beta chains reported below all come from one sample, sequenced in a study of blood T cell repertoires in COVID-19. The method was immunoSEQ multiplex PCR; TCRdb's version includes in-frame clones alone and lacks a portion of them. The sample lists approximately 110,000 clones; around 80% were seen once. The source material was peripheral blood. All receptors come from a human donor in a cohort sampled during active or convalescent COVID-19.

The genes are TRBV3-1 (or the pseudogene TRBV3-2) and TRBJ1-5, with D possibly matching TRBD1 (5 bases). Germline assignment: CDR1 LGHDT and CDR2 YNNKEL (reference sequence). The CDR3 spans 14 residues. V was cut by 5 bases and J by 0 bases, with 8 bases left in between. The CDR3 nucleotides read TGTGCCAGCAGCGGGGGGAATAGCAATCAGCCCCAGCATTTT. Its translation: CASSGGNSNQPQHF.

The V gene is TRBV29-1, the J gene TRBJ2-3; no firm D call. Germline V gene sequence: CDR1 SQVTM, CDR2 ANQGSEA. V was trimmed by 3 bases and J by 2 bases, leaving 3 bases between them. This CDR3 is built from 11 residues. CDR3 in amino acids: CSVEYTDTQYF. The CDR3 bases are TGCAGCGTTGAGTACACAGATACGCAGTATTTT.

J is TRBJ2-2 and V is TRBV5-4; 14 bases fit TRBD2. The V gene's germline CDR1 is SGHNT and CDR2 YYREEE (reference sequence). This CDR3 is 16 amino acids long. V dropped 4 bases and J dropped 7; count of bases not matched to a gene: 6. CDR3 region: CASSPGTSGSSGELFF. The CDR3 DNA is TGTGCCAGCAGCCCAGGGACTAGCGGGAGTAGCGGGGAGCTGTTTTTT.

The chain recombines TRBV27 with TRBJ2-7, with D maybe TRBD2 (6 bases). Germline V gene sequence: CDR1 MNHEY, CDR2 SMNVEV (reference sequence). The CDR3 has 13 residues. V was clipped by 6 bases and J by 3 bases, with 12 bases between them. The CDR3 DNA sequence: TGTGCCAGCAGCCTGGGGACTGTCTACGAGCAGTACTTC. It specifies CASSLGTVYEQYF.

The table lists this clone with a count of one. The chain joins TRBV3-1 (or the pseudogene TRBV3-2) to TRBJ1-2; TRBD1 matches at 7 bases. Germline CDR1 reads LGHDT; CDR2 reads YNNKEL (reference sequence). CDR3 length: 16 amino acids. After removal of 3 bases from V and 2 bases from J, the junction contained 9 bases not matched to a gene. CDR3 loop: CASSHYLDRANYGYTF. The DNA for the CDR3 is TGTGCCAGCAGCCATTACCTCGACAGGGCCAACTATGGCTACACCTTC.

Only a few counts were recorded for this clone. CDR3: CASSQDMGLAVSSYNEQFF. In DNA, the CDR3 is TGTGCCAGCAGCCAAGATATGGGACTAGCGGTGAGCTCCTACAATGAGCAGTTCTTC. The chain is built from TRBV3-1 (or the pseudogene TRBV3-2) and TRBJ2-1, with TRBD2 matching over 11 bases. The germline CDR1 and CDR2 sequences are LGHDT and YNNKEL (reference sequence). The CDR3 spans 19 residues. V lost 0 bases to trimming and J lost 0 bases; unmatched junction nucleotides: 7.

The chain carries TRBV7-2 and TRBJ2-1, with D hard to call. Germline V gene sequence: CDR1 SGHTA, CDR2 FQGNSA. The ends were cut back, 3 bases at V and 1 base at J, with 10 bases in the middle. This CDR3 comprises 15 residues. The CDR3 DNA sequence: TGTGCCAGCAGCTTCCAACAAAATTCCTACAATGAGCAGTTCTTC. Residues: CASSFQQNSYNEQFF.

This chain joins TRBV6-5 and TRBJ2-3; TRBD1 aligns across 7 bases. This CDR3 spans 14 amino acids. Trimming cost V 6 bases and J 4 bases; bases outside gene matches: 7. Germline V lookup: CDR1 MNHEY, CDR2 SVGAGI. Here the CDR3 reads CASRRGQFADTQYF. The CDR3, as DNA: TGTGCCAGCAGGAGGGGGCAGTTCGCAGATACGCAGTATTTT.

This clone was seen once. The chain joins TRBV30 to TRBJ2-3, with D tentatively TRBD1 (6 bases). The germline V and J ends were trimmed by 4 bases and 0 bases, with 8 bases remaining between them. The germline V gene encodes CDR1 GTSNPN and CDR2 SVGIG (reference sequence). The CDR3 is made up of 13 amino acids. The DNA for the CDR3 is TGTGCCTGGAACCAGGGGAGCACAGATACGCAGTATTTT. Translation: CAWNQGSTDTQYF.

V is TRBV28 and J is TRBJ2-7, with D possibly matching TRBD2 (5 bases). V lost 2 bases and J 2 bases, leaving 13 bases between the germline ends. This CDR3 comprises 15 residues. The germline gives CDR1 MDHEN, CDR2 SYDVKM. The CDR3 bases are TGTGCCAGCAGTTTAACGCGGGCGATTACCTACGAGCAGTACTTC. It specifies CASSLTRAITYEQYF.

This sequence joins TRBV12-3 or TRBV12-4 and TRBJ2-7; a weak D match, TRBD2 (6 bases). The CDR3 contains 13 residues. V lost 3 bases and J 4 bases, leaving 10 bases between the germline ends. CDR3 region: CASSLMGGYEQYF. The CDR3 nucleotides are TGTGCCAGCAGTTTGATGGGGGGATACGAGCAGTACTTC.

CDR3 in DNA: TGTGCCAGCAGCTTCACCCCACAGGGGGCGAACTATGGCTACACCTTC. This encodes CASSFTPQGANYGYTF. The gene calls are TRBV9 and TRBJ1-2, with TRBD1 matching over 9 bases. The CDR3 runs 16 residues. V dropped 4 bases and J dropped 2; count of bases not matched to a gene: 9. Germline lookup yields CDR1 SGDLS and CDR2 YYNGEE. The whole variable domain, remainder taken from reference TRBV9 and TRBJ1-2, is DSGVTQTPKHLITATGQRVTLRCSPRSGDLSVYWYQQSLDQGLQFLIQYYNGEERAKGNILERFSAQQFPDLHSELNLSSLELGDSALYFCASSFTPQGANYGYTFGSGTRLTVV.

This chain connects TRBV2 to TRBJ2-5, with TRBD2 matching over 10 bases. Trimming at V came to 4 bases and at J to 1 base, leaving 9 bases not matched to a gene. CDR3 length: 17 residues. CDR1 and CDR2 (germline): SNHLY, FYNNEI. CDR3 nucleotide sequence: TGTGCCAGCAGTGCCCACTGGACTAGCGGCCGCCAAGAGACCCAGTACTTC. Translating it yields CASSAHWTSGRQETQYF.

This rearrangement joins TRBV10-3 to TRBJ2-1; the D gene is possibly TRBD1 (5 bases). The CDR3 totals 17 residues. CDR1 and CDR2 from the germline V gene are ENHRY and SYGVKD. Trimming took off 4 bases at V and 0 bases at J, with 16 bases between the two ends. CDR3: CAISALTELSSYNEQFF. In DNA, the CDR3 is TGTGCCATCAGTGCCCTGACAGAATTAAGCTCCTACAATGAGCAGTTCTTC.

This clone occurred a few times. This sequence joins TRBV28 and TRBJ1-5; a possible D gene is TRBD1 (6 bases). V was pared by 5 bases and J by 0 bases, with 17 bases between. This CDR3 contains 17 residues. Germline CDR1 and CDR2: MDHEN and SYDVKM. CDR3 sequence reads: CASSAQTGINSNQPQHF. The CDR3 DNA sequence: TGTGCCAGCAGTGCGCAAACAGGGATTAATAGCAATCAGCCCCAGCATTTT.